These 3 T cell receptor beta chains were sequenced from one sample in a study of cytomegalovirus exposure and HLA in healthy donors. In the PCR, 60 Vbeta and 13 Jbeta primers were used. Measured with immunoSEQ multiplex PCR; TCRdb has only the in-frame clones, and not every one. The sample carries 95,000 to 150,000 clones, 17% recorded once. Sequencing was performed on PBMCs. The receptors come from a female donor in good health and CMV-seropositive.

This clone was counted a few times. The chain joins TRBV5-1 to TRBJ2-5, with 8 bases fitting TRBD1. The CDR3 has 15 residues. CDR1 and CDR2 from the germline V gene are SGHRS and YFSETQ. The trim removed 4 bases at V and 4 bases at J, leaving 9 bases unmatched. CDR3 nucleotides: TGCGCCAGCAGCGTCCGGGACAGGAGGGGAGAGACCCAGTACTTC. It yields the protein CASSVRDRRGETQYF.

The V and J genes are TRBV6-1 and TRBJ2-6; 9 nucleotides agree with TRBD1. CDR3 length: 15 residues. Germline V gene sequence: CDR1 MNHNS, CDR2 SASEGT. J lost 1 base, V lost 7 bases, and 2 bases had no gene match. The CDR3 loop reads CASTGQGSGANVLTF. In DNA, the CDR3 is TGTGCCAGCACTGGACAGGGGTCTGGGGCCAACGTCCTGACTTTC.

The chain joins TRBV7-2 to TRBJ2-7; D ambiguous. The CDR3 has 13 amino acids. Germline lookup yields CDR1 SGHTA and CDR2 FQGNSA. Trimming pared 1 base from V and 2 bases from J, leaving 6 bases between. The CDR3 reads CASSLGTPYEQYF. DNA of the CDR3: TGTGCCAGCAGCTTAGGCACACCCTACGAGCAGTACTTC. The full variable domain, its missing parts supplied by reference TRBV7-2 and TRBJ2-7, is GAGVSQSPSNKVTEKGKDVELRCDPISGHTALYWYRQSLGQGLEFLIYFQGNSAPDKSGLPSDRFSAERTGGSVSTLTIQRTQQEDSAVYLCASSLGTPYEQYFGPGTRLTVT.